Listed here are 29 T cell receptor beta chains from one sample, sequenced in a study of blood T cell repertoires in COVID-19 (dated by TCRdb to about 2020). Library preparation used the immunoSEQ multiplex PCR assay. In TCRdb, the immuneACCESS table is reduced to in-frame sequences with V and J assigned. These tables do not hold every clone; where another copy was compared, an unresolved V gene accounts for under half, and the others remain unexplained. Counted in this sample were some 220,000 clones; about 82% of them appeared once. The top ten constitute roughly 6.4% of the sample. Sequences were obtained from peripheral blood. These receptors were taken from an older woman with active or convalescent COVID-19.

V is TRBV12-3 or TRBV12-4 and J is TRBJ2-1, with a tentative D call TRBD1 (5 bases). The CDR3 contains 13 residues. Trimming took off 2 bases at V and 7 bases at J, with 9 bases between the two ends. The CDR3 bases are TGTGCCAGCAGTTTAAACAGGTGGAATGAGCAGTTCTTC. It translates to CASSLNRWNEQFF.

This clone was seen only a few times. The chain recombines TRBV3-1 (or the pseudogene TRBV3-2) with TRBJ2-7, with a weak D call TRBD2 (6 bases). CDR3 length: 14 amino acids. Trimming removed 1 base at V and 6 bases at J, with 13 bases between. CDR1 is LGHDT, CDR2 YNNKEL, per germline (reference sequence). CDR3 in amino acids: CASSQGSRGGEQYF. CDR3 in DNA: TGTGCCAGCAGCCAAGGGAGTCGGGGAGGCGAGCAGTACTTC.

This chain links TRBV29-1 with TRBJ1-1; a possible D gene is TRBD1 (5 bases). Trimming shortened V by 4 bases and J by 7 bases, and 19 bases separated the two germline ends. This CDR3 contains 14 residues. In germline, CDR1 is SQVTM, CDR2 ANQGSEA. The CDR3, as DNA: TGCAGCGTTGTAGATGGTGGGGGGTACGGTGAAGCTTTCTTT. The encoded protein is CSVVDGGGYGEAFF.

V is TRBV28 and J is TRBJ1-5; TRBD1 is a possible D gene (6 bases). Germline V gene sequence: CDR1 MDHEN, CDR2 SYDVKM. This CDR3 contains 16 residues. Trimming took 1 base from V and 0 from J, leaving 10 bases between them. The chain's CDR3 is CASSLYRTVSNQPQHF. The CDR3 nucleotides are TGTGCCAGCAGTTTATATAGGACAGTTAGCAATCAGCCCCAGCATTTT.

This chain uses TRBV28 with TRBJ2-7, with D perhaps matching TRBD1 (6 bases). The CDR3 is 13 residues long. V dropped 6 bases and J dropped 0 bases, with 9 bases sitting between them. Looked up from germline, CDR1 is MDHEN and CDR2 is SYDVKM. Written as DNA, the CDR3 is TGTGCCAGCAGCCTGGACAGCTCCTACGAGCAGTACGTC. It specifies CASSLDSSYEQYV.

This clone was recorded once. The chain couples TRBV5-6 to TRBJ2-1; the match to TRBD2 covers 11 bases. After removal of 4 bases from V and 4 bases from J, the junction contained 7 bases not matched to a gene. CDR3 length equals 16 residues. The V gene's germline CDR1 is SGHDT and CDR2 YYEEEE. In DNA form, the CDR3 reads TGTGCCAGCAGCACCTCTAGCGGGGGGTCATACAATGAGCAGTTCTTC. Amino acid sequence: CASSTSSGGSYNEQFF.

This clone was seen only a few times. The chain is built from TRBV6-5 and TRBJ1-5, with TRBD1 as a possible D gene (5 bases). Trimming stripped 8 bases from V and 7 bases from J, with 15 bases between. Germline CDR1 MNHEY, CDR2 SVGAGI. The CDR3 length is 13 residues. Here the CDR3 DNA reads TGTGCCAGCGGCCAACGGGGGGGGCAGCCCCAGCATTTT. It specifies CASGQRGGQPQHF.

The gene calls are TRBV29-1 and TRBJ1-1; no clear D gene. Germline V gene sequence: CDR1 SQVTM, CDR2 ANQGSEA. CDR3 length: 11 amino acids. V shed 3 bases and J shed 7 bases, with 9 bases lying between them. The CDR3 DNA reads as TGCAGCGTTGAGGGCGGGAGTGAAGCTTTCTTT. Its translation: CSVEGGSEAFF.

The genes are TRBV6-5 and TRBJ2-3; TRBD2 matches at 11 bases. CDR3 length equals 15 residues. The germline V gene encodes CDR1 MNHEY and CDR2 SVGAGI. J was trimmed by 6 bases and V by 8 bases; bases with no gene match: 10. CDR3 region: CASLRPGLADDTQYF. The CDR3 DNA reads TGTGCCAGCCTTCGCCCGGGACTAGCGGATGATACGCAGTATTTT.

The rearrangement uses TRBV4-1 and TRBJ1-2; the match to TRBD1 covers 9 bases. This CDR3 comprises 17 residues. Germline trimming cut 0 bases from V and 8 bases from J; bases unmatched to any gene: 13. Per germline, CDR1 MGHRA and CDR2 YSYEKL. The CDR3 region has the DNA TGCGCCAGCAGCCAAGAAAAGGCGGACAGGGGATGGGGCGGCTACACCTTC. It is translated as CASSQEKADRGWGGYTF.

The chain recombines TRBV7-8 with TRBJ2-5, with 11 bases identical to TRBD2. V lost 5 bases and J lost 4; bases outside the gene matches: 6. This CDR3 has 15 amino acids. Germline V CDR1 and CDR2: SGHVS, FQNEAQ. This CDR3 reads CASSPGTSGTETQYF. The DNA of the CDR3 is TGTGCCAGCAGCCCAGGGACTAGCGGCACAGAGACCCAGTACTTC.

Note on this clone: Other nucleotide sequences in the sample specify the same CDR3. The gene calls are TRBV19 and TRBJ1-1; weak D call: TRBD1 (5 bases). CDR1 LNHDA and CDR2 SQIVND come from the germline V gene (reference sequence). The CDR3 is 15 residues long. V gave up 6 bases and J gave up 1 base, with 15 bases separating them. Written as DNA, the CDR3 is TGTGCCAGTAGGATAAGGGCGGGGGGGAACACTGAAGCTTTCTTT. Translation: CASRIRAGGNTEAFF.

The J gene is TRBJ1-1, the V gene TRBV6-5; possibly TRBD1 for D (6 bases). V lost 6 bases and J lost 10, with 18 bases in between. The CDR3 is 13 residues long. Germline loops: CDR1 MNHEY, CDR2 SVGAGI. CDR3 residues: CASSLLPGVGAFF. Here the CDR3 DNA reads TGTGCCAGCAGCCTCCTACCAGGGGTTGGAGCTTTCTTT.

V usage is TRBV5-1 and J usage is TRBJ2-7; D is unclear. Germline loops: CDR1 SGHRS, CDR2 YFSETQ. The CDR3 contains 12 residues. V gave up 3 bases and J gave up 3 bases, with 7 bases separating them. In DNA, the CDR3 is TGCGCCAGCAGCTCAAATTTCTACGAGCAGTACTTC. The encoded protein is CASSSNFYEQYF. Supplemented by reference TRBV5-1 and TRBJ2-7, the full variable domain reads KAGVTQTPRYLIKTRGQQVTLSCSPISGHRSVSWYQQTPGQGLQFLFEYFSETQRNKGNFPGRFSGRQFSNSRSEMNVSTLELGDSALYLCASSSNFYEQYFGPGTRLTVT.

The rearrangement uses TRBV29-1 and TRBJ2-5; 9 positions match TRBD2. The germline gives CDR1 SQVTM, CDR2 ANQGSEA. The CDR3 loop spans 15 amino acids. V dropped 2 bases and J dropped 1; count of bases not matched to a gene: 5. The CDR3 is CSVELAGTFQETQYF. The CDR3 nucleotides read TGCAGCGTTGAACTAGCGGGAACCTTCCAAGAGACCCAGTACTTC.

The chain has TRBV11-2 and TRBJ2-2; 9 nucleotides align to TRBD2. V lost 2 bases and J lost 4; bases outside the gene matches: 5. CDR3 length equals 16 residues. Germline V gene sequence: CDR1 SGHAT, CDR2 FQNNGV. The CDR3 loop reads CASSLMAGGGTGELFF. CDR3 sequence (DNA): TGTGCCAGCAGCTTAATGGCGGGAGGGGGCACCGGGGAGCTGTTTTTT.

The chain is built from TRBV28 and TRBJ2-1; maybe TRBD1 (5 bases). Germline V gene lookup returns CDR1 MDHEN and CDR2 SYDVKM. Trimming cost V 3 bases and J 6 bases, with 9 bases left between them. There are 13 residues in the CDR3. CDR3 in DNA: TGTGCCAGCAGTTTCTGGGGCGGCAATGAGCAGTTCTTC. This sequence encodes CASSFWGGNEQFF. Together with reference TRBV28 and TRBJ2-1, the CDR3 gives the full variable domain: DVKVTQSSRYLVKRTGEKVFLECVQDMDHENMFWYRQDPGLGLRLIYFSYDVKMKEKGDIPEGYSVSREKKERFSLILESASTNQTSMYLCASSFWGGNEQFFGPGTRLTVL.

The rearrangement links TRBV24-1 to TRBJ2-2; 12 bases agree with TRBD2. J gave up 6 bases and V 4 bases, and 11 bases lay outside the gene matches. There are 18 residues in the CDR3. Germline V gene lookup returns CDR1 KGHDR and CDR2 SFDVKD. CDR3 sequence reads: CATSDRPSSGRAPGELFF. The CDR3 region has the DNA TGTGCCACCAGTGACCGCCCCTCTAGCGGGAGGGCCCCCGGGGAGCTGTTTTTT.

J is TRBJ1-1 and V is TRBV5-1; D is undetermined. The CDR3 totals 13 residues. The V gene lost 4 bases and the J gene lost 4 bases, with 11 bases spanning the gap. Germline V gene data show CDR1 as SGHRS and CDR2 as YFSETQ. CDR3 in amino acids: CASSAGVGTEAFF. CDR3 nucleotide sequence: TGCGCCAGCAGCGCCGGAGTTGGCACTGAAGCTTTCTTT.

This chain links TRBV5-1 with TRBJ2-1; 9 bases align to TRBD2. The germline V gene has CDR1 SGHRS and CDR2 YFSETQ. This CDR3 has 14 residues. J lost 9 bases, V lost 1 base, and 5 bases had no gene match. The CDR3 nucleotides are TGCGCCAGCAGCTTGTTTCTAGCGGGAAGTGAGCAGTTCTTC. Translated: CASSLFLAGSEQFF.

The chain joins TRBV15 to TRBJ1-3, with a weak D call TRBD1 (6 bases). Germline V gene lookup returns CDR1 LNHNV and CDR2 YYDKDF (reference sequence). The CDR3 totals 16 residues. Trimming removed 0 bases at V and 1 base at J, with 10 bases between. The CDR3 DNA sequence: TGTGCCACCAGCAGAGAAGGGGGGGCTTCTGGAAACACCATATATTTT. Protein sequence: CATSREGGASGNTIYF.

The rearrangement uses TRBV3-1 (or the pseudogene TRBV3-2) and TRBJ1-2; a possible D gene is TRBD1 (6 bases). CDR1 LGHDT and CDR2 YNNKEL come from the germline V gene (reference sequence). The CDR3 spans 13 residues. V dropped 1 base and J dropped 8 bases, with 11 bases sitting between them. The CDR3: CASSQGGQRGYTF. The DNA of the CDR3 is TGTGCCAGCAGCCAAGGGGGACAACGAGGCTACACCTTC.

V is TRBV5-6 and J is TRBJ1-3; 7 bases are shared with TRBD1. Germline assignment: CDR1 SGHDT and CDR2 YYEEEE. The CDR3 runs to 17 residues. The V and J ends lost 2 bases and 0 bases, in that order; junction bases with no gene match: 8. As DNA, the CDR3 is TGTGCCAGCAGCTTCAACAGGGGTCCTGTCTCTGGAAACACCATATATTTT. Translated: CASSFNRGPVSGNTIYF.

V usage is TRBV6-1 and J usage is TRBJ2-7; 10 bases line up with TRBD2. The CDR3 has 15 amino acids. The germline CDR1 and CDR2 sequences are MNHNS and SASEGT. V lost 1 base, J lost 3 bases, and 3 bases stayed unmatched. CDR3 bases: TGTGCCAGCAGTGAAGAACTAGCGGGAATCTACGAGCAGTACTTC. It specifies CASSEELAGIYEQYF.

V gene TRBV6-4 combines with J gene TRBJ2-1; the match to TRBD2 covers 8 bases. Germline CDR1 and CDR2: MRHNA and SNTAGT. CDR3 length equals 17 residues. Trimming removed 8 bases from V and 3 bases from J; junction bases left unmatched: 15. Written as DNA, the CDR3 is TGTGCCAGCGCCGCCCGGGAGGGCGGGGGGATCTACAATGAGCAGTTCTTC. Translating it yields CASAAREGGGIYNEQFF.

The genes are TRBV5-1 and TRBJ1-4; 8 positions agree with TRBD1. Per germline, CDR1 SGHRS and CDR2 YFSETQ. The CDR3 totals 15 residues. The ends lost 4 bases at V and 8 bases at J; junction bases unmatched: 10. The CDR3 DNA reads TGCGCCAGCAGCCCGAGACAGGGGTTACGGGAAAAACTGTTTTTT. It yields the protein CASSPRQGLREKLFF.

The V and J genes are TRBV15 and TRBJ1-3; TRBD1 matches 8 bases. The V gene end was trimmed by 3 bases and the J gene end by 0 bases; junction bases not matched to a gene: 7. The CDR3 consists of 17 residues. CDR1 and CDR2 from the germline V gene are LNHNV and YYDKDF (reference sequence). For the CDR3, the DNA is TGTGCCACCAGCAGCCCCGGGACAGGCGTCTCTGGAAACACCATATATTTT. Translation: CATSSPGTGVSGNTIYF.

The chain is built from TRBV19 and TRBJ2-3, with 7 positions matching TRBD2. Germline V gene sequence: CDR1 LNHDA, CDR2 SQIVND (reference sequence). The CDR3 consists of 17 residues. J was trimmed by 0 bases and V by 3 bases; bases with no gene match: 9. The CDR3 DNA reads as TGTGCCAGTAGTATCCTCCTGGGGGGGATTAGCACAGATACGCAGTATTTT. It yields the protein CASSILLGGISTDTQYF. Together with reference TRBV19 and TRBJ2-3, the CDR3 gives the full variable domain: DGGITQSPKYLFRKEGQNVTLSCEQNLNHDAMYWYRQDPGQGLRLIYYSQIVNDFQKGDIAEGYSVSREKKESFPLTVTSAQKNPTAFYLCASSILLGGISTDTQYFGPGTRLTVL.

A note on this clone: Relative to the germline gene, one junction end is altered; a read error may explain this. This chain connects TRBV2 to TRBJ2-1; 8 nucleotides agree with TRBD2. Per germline, CDR1 SNHLY and CDR2 FYNNEI. The CDR3 runs to 17 residues. CDR3: CASSESPPRTSSGLRVF. DNA of the CDR3: TGTGCCAGCAGTGAATCCCCCCCGAGGACTAGCTCCGGTCTACGGGTCTTC.